Included here is one T cell receptor beta chain sequence, with context. CDR3 length: 14 residues. Germline loops: CDR1 MNHEY, CDR2 SVGAGI. V lost 6 bases and J 7 bases, leaving 15 bases between the germline ends. The data were taken from a study of blood T cell repertoires in COVID-19. In the source study's methods: From reference gene primer amplification, estimates of nucleated cell counts were derived. The assay was immunoSEQ multiplex PCR, and TCRdb's table has in-frame clones only and misses some. V and J calls and clone size are those listed in that table; D and trimming were worked out from the DNA. The table lists around 260,000 clones, around 87% of them singletons.

The specimen sequenced was peripheral blood. This sequence joins TRBV6-5 and TRBJ1-4; no clear D. The origin of this receptor is a woman in her 40s who had recovered from COVID-19. For the CDR3, the DNA is TGTGCCAGCAGGAGCGCCCCCGGGAGTGAAAAACTGTTTTTT. Translation gives CASRSAPGSEKLFF.